This T cell receptor beta chain stems from a study of T cells after yellow fever vaccination. Study in general: Preparation of fractions with low cell numbers was performed using SMART-Seq v4 Ultra Low Input.

This clonotype was observed a few times. After removal of 6 bases from V and 8 bases from J, the junction contained 10 bases not matched to a gene. In germline, CDR1 is MNHEY, CDR2 SVGAGI. This CDR3 comprises 16 residues. TCRdb re-analysed the 5' RACE reads in MiXCR, keeping a single row per CDR3 protein. The data hold fewer than 450,000 distinct CDR3 sequences, with roughly 4% observed a single time. The starting material was PBMCs, obtained 5 days after the yellow fever booster vaccination. This receptor was identified in a man younger than 35 who received the YFV17D yellow fever vaccine. The chain couples TRBV6-5 to TRBJ2-2, with TRBD2 matching over 12 bases. The CDR3 coding sequence is TGTGCCAGCAGCAGACTAGCGGGGGCCAGGACTGGGGAGCTGTTTTTT. This translates into CASSRLAGARTGELFF.